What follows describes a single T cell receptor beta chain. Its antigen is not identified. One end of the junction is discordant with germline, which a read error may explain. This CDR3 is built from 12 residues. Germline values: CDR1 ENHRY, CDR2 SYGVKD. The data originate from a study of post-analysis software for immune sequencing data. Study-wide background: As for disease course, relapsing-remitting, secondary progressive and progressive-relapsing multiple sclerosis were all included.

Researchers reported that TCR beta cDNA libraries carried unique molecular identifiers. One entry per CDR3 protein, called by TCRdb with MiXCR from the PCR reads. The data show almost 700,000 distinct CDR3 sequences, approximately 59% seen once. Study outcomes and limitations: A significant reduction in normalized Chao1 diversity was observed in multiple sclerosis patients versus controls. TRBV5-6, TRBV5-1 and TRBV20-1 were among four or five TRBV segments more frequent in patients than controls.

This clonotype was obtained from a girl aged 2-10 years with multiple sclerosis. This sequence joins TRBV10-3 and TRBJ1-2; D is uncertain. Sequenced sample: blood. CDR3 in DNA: TGTGCCATCAGTGAGAGACATGATGGCCACACCTTC. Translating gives CAISERHDGHTF.